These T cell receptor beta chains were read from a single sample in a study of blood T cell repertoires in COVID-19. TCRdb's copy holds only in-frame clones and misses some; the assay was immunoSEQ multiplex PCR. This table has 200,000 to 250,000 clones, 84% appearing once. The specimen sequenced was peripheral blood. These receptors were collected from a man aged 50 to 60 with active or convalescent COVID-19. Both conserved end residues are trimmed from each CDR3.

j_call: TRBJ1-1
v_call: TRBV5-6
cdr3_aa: ASSWVGAGTEAF

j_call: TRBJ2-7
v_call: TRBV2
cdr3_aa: ASSARLAGGPGDEQY

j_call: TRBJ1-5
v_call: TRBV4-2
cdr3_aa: ASSQVGQGWNQPQH

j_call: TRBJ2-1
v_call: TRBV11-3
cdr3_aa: ASSPYESNEQF

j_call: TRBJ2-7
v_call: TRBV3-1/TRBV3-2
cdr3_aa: ASARDMGEWEQY

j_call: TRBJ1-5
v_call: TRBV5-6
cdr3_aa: ASSSQDSYNQPQH

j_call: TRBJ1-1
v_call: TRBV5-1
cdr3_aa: ASSETTGHTEAF

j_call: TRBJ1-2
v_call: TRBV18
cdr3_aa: ASSPQESGSVGYT

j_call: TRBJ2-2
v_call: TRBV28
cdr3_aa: ASSLWGEPGTGELF

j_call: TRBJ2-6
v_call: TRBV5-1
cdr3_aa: ASSSQGPLSGANVLT

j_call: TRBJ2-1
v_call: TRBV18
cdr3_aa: ASSIRTGGESYNEQF

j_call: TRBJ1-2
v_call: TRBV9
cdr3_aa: ASSAGQEPYGYT

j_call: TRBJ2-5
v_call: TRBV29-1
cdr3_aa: SVHWWQRVGETQY

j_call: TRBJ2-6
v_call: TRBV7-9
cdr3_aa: ASSFDRGPFSGANVLT

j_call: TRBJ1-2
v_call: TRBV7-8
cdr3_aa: ASSLGGVPHYGYT

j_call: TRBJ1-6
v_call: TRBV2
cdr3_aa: ASDGDSPLH

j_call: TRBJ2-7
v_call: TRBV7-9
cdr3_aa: ASSSPGGFSYEQY

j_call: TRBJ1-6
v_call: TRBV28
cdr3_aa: ASSLWTGGDNSPLH

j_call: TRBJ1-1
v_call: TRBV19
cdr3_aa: ASIPDRNTEAF

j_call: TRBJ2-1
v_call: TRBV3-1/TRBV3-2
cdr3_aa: ASNTRRENSYNEQF

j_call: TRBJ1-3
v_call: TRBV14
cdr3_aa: ASSQALTGTIY

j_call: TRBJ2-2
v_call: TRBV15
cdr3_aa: ATSGQWDTGELF

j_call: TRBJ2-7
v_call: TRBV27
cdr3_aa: ASSPLSYEQY

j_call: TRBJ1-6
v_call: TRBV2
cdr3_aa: ASREDRYNSPLH

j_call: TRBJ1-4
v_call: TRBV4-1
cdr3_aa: ASSQPDRANEKLF

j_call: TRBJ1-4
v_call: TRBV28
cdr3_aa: ASSPVKGHGAVGEKLF

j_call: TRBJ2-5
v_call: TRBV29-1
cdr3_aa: SVERVAGGQETQY

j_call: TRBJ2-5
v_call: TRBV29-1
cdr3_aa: TAGGGLGTQY